What follows is one T cell receptor (beta chain) and its context. The data were taken from a study of blood T cell repertoires in COVID-19. Overall study context: The analysed material was cDNA or gDNA that came from T cells, B-cell-depleted T cells, or PBMCs.

In the authors' methods: Researchers report that nucleated cell counts were estimated from reference gene primer amplification. Using immunoSEQ multiplex PCR, the repertoire was profiled, and TCRdb retains in-frame clones only, with some absent. V, J and clone size were drawn from that table, and D and trimming were deduced from the DNA. Counted here are roughly 180,000 clones, 90% to 95% occurring once; the ten biggest clones make up about 0.76%. The CDR3 consists of 16 residues. CDR1 and CDR2 from the germline V gene are KGHSH and LQKENI. V trimming: 3 bases; J trimming: 8 bases; junction bases outside the gene matches: 5. Seattle cases were enrolled at active infection and followed longitudinally.

Sequencing was carried out using peripheral blood. This receptor was taken from a man aged 25 to 40 with COVID-19, enrolled during active disease. This chain joins TRBV18 and TRBJ1-6, with 12 bases fitting TRBD1. Here the CDR3 reads CASSPKGTGGDSPLHF. The CDR3 DNA sequence: TGTGCCAGCTCACCCAAGGGGACAGGGGGCGATTCACCCCTCCACTTT.